This TCR beta chain was documented in a study of blood T cell repertoires in COVID-19. Overall study: The United States, Italy and Spain were the sources of the acute and convalescent COVID-19 samples.

The CDR3 is made up of 16 amino acids. From germline, CDR1 is MNHNS and CDR2 SASEGT. The ends lost 4 bases at V and 5 bases at J; junction bases unmatched: 11. TCRdb's table, derived via immunoSEQ multiplex PCR, lists solely in-frame clones and lacks some. This table holds fewer than 300,000 clones, approximately 87% found once. The Seattle patients, enrolled during active infection, were followed longitudinally. The chain has TRBV6-1 and TRBJ2-5, with TRBD2 matching over 9 bases. The sequencing sample was made of peripheral blood. This clonotype originated in a woman in her twenties or thirties with COVID-19, enrolled during active disease. In DNA form, the CDR3 reads TGTGCCAGCAGTGCCAAGAGGCGGGGGGGCCGGGAGACCCAGTACTTC. Its translation: CASSAKRRGGRETQYF.